Listed here are 8 T cell receptor beta chains from one sample, sequenced in a study of blood T cell repertoires in COVID-19. The data were produced by immunoSEQ multiplex PCR, yet TCRdb's version contains in-frame clones alone and is incomplete. This table holds a few hundred thousand clones, 70% to 90% found once. Sequencing was done on a sample of PBMCs or T cells enriched from blood (not recorded which). The receptors were gathered from a woman aged 45-60 years who had recovered from COVID-19.

The V call is TRBV24-1, the J call TRBJ2-1, with 8 bases aligning to TRBD2. This CDR3 comprises 16 residues. V lost 3 bases, J lost 2 bases, and 5 bases stayed unmatched. Per germline, CDR1 KGHDR and CDR2 SFDVKD. The CDR3 DNA sequence: TGTGCCACCAGTGATCATACTAGCGGTACCTACAATGAGCAGTTCTTC. This encodes CATSDHTSGTYNEQFF.

The rearrangement links TRBV27 to TRBJ1-6, with 9 bases matching TRBD1. The V gene's germline CDR1 is MNHEY and CDR2 SMNVEV (reference sequence). With 6 bases clipped from V and 0 bases from J, the junction kept 3 bases outside the gene matches. There are 16 residues in the CDR3. In nucleotides, the CDR3 is TGTGCCAGCAGCCAGACAGGGGGCTCCTATAATTCACCCCTCCACTTT. Protein sequence: CASSQTGGSYNSPLHF.

The chain recombines TRBV2 with TRBJ2-7, with D possibly being TRBD2 (6 bases). This CDR3 comprises 14 residues. Trimming stripped 3 bases from V and 4 bases from J, with 13 bases between. Germline CDR1 is SNHLY and CDR2 is FYNNEI. The DNA of the CDR3 is TGTGCCAGCAGTGACGGCGGGATATCTTACGAGCAGTACTTC. It specifies CASSDGGISYEQYF.

The V gene is TRBV5-8, the J gene TRBJ2-7; D remains unclear. CDR3 length: 14 amino acids. Germline V gene data show CDR1 as SGHTS and CDR2 as YDEGEE. V lost 2 bases, J lost 1 base, and 10 bases lay in between. The CDR3 here is CASSFIGASYEQYF. The CDR3 DNA follows: TGTGCCAGCAGCTTCATCGGTGCTTCCTACGAGCAGTACTTC. Drawing the rest from reference TRBV5-8 and TRBJ2-7, the complete variable domain is EAGVTQSPTHLIKTRGQQATLRCSPISGHTSVYWYQQALGLGLQFLLWYDEGEERNRGNFPPRFSGRQFPNYSSELNVNALELEDSALYLCASSFIGASYEQYFGPGTRLTVT.

The gene calls are TRBV11-2 and TRBJ2-5, with a tentative D call TRBD2 (6 bases). The CDR3 has 17 residues. Germline lookup yields CDR1 SGHAT and CDR2 FQNNGV. V was pared by 2 bases and J by 2 bases, with 18 bases between. CDR3 DNA: TGTGCCAGCAGCTTAACGGAGGGGACGGGGCCACAAGAGACCCAGTACTTC. Translated: CASSLTEGTGPQETQYF.

V and J are TRBV29-1 and TRBJ2-2; a possible D gene is TRBD1 (6 bases). This CDR3 region has 13 residues. Germline V gene lookup returns CDR1 SQVTM and CDR2 ANQGSEA. Trimming cost V 4 bases and J 6 bases, with 12 bases left between them. CDR3 DNA: TGCAGCGTTGTTGGACAGCGGCCCGGGGAGCTGTTTTTT. This gives the protein CSVVGQRPGELFF.

The chain has TRBV5-8 and TRBJ2-6, with TRBD1 matching 7 bases. From germline, CDR1 is SGHTS and CDR2 YDEGEE. The trim removed 7 bases at V and 1 base at J, leaving 11 bases unmatched. CDR3 length: 17 amino acids. The chain's CDR3 is CASEGGAGPSGANVLTF. The CDR3, as DNA: TGTGCCAGCGAAGGGGGCGCGGGCCCGTCTGGGGCCAACGTCCTGACTTTC.

The rearrangement uses TRBV9 and TRBJ2-2; TRBD1 agrees at 12 bases. Trimming at V came to 2 bases and at J to 11 bases, leaving 10 bases not matched to a gene. The germline gives CDR1 SGDLS, CDR2 YYNGEE. The CDR3 covers 16 residues. CDR3 region: CASSVGPGTGGGELFF. In nucleotides, the CDR3 is TGTGCCAGCAGCGTGGGTCCCGGGACAGGGGGCGGTGAGCTGTTTTTT. Full variable domain (remainder filled in from reference TRBV9 and TRBJ2-2): DSGVTQTPKHLITATGQRVTLRCSPRSGDLSVYWYQQSLDQGLQFLIQYYNGEERAKGNILERFSAQQFPDLHSELNLSSLELGDSALYFCASSVGPGTGGGELFFGEGSRLTVL.